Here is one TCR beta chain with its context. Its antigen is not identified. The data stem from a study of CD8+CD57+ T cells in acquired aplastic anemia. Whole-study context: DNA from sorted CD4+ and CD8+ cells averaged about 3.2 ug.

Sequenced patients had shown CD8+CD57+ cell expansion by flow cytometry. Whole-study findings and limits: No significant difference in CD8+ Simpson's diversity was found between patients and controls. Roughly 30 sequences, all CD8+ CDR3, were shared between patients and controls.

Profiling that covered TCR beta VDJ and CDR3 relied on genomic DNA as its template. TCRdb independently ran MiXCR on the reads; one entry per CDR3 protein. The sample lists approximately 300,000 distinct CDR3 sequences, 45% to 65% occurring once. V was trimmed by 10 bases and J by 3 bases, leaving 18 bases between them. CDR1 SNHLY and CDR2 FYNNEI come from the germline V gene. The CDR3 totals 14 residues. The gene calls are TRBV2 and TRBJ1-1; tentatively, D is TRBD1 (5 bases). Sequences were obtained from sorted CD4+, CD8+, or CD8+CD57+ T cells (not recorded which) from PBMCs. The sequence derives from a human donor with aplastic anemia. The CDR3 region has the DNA TGTGCCACTGCGTCAGGGAGCCAGGACACTGAAGCTTTCTTT. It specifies CATASGSQDTEAFF.